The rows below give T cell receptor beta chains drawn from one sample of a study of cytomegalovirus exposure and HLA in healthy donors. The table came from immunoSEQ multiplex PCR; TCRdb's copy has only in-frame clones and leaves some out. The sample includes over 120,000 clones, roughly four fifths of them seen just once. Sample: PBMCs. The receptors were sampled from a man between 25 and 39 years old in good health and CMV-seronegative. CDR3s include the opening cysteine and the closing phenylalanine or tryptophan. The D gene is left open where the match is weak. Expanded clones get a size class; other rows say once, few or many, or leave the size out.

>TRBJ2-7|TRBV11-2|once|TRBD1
CASSLARTGNYEQYF
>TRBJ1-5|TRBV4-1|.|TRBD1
CASSQSPGQTNQPQHF
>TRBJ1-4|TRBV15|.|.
CATSRDNSYNEKLFF
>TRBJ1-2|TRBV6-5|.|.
CASSSAGVAPVDGYTF
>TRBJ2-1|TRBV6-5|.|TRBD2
CASSTRTSANNEQFF
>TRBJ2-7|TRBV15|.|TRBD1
CATSGGPGGNEQYF
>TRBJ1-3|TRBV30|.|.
CAWTYSGNTIYF
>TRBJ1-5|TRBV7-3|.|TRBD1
CASSSDRGSNQPQHF
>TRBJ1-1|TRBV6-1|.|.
CASMYSKNTEAFF
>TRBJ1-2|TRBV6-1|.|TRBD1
CASSPDRASNYGYTF
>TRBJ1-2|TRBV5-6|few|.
CASSLDLGPPGYTF
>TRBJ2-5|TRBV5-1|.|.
CASRRDSQETQYF
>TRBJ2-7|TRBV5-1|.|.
CASSSSDYRYEQYF
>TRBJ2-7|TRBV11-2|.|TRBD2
CASSLVFRLADSYEQYF
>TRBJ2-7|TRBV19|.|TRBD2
CASSPLAGGSYEQYF
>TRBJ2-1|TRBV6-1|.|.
CASSVRQYNEQFF
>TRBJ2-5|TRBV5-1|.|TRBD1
CASSRAGQGTETQYF
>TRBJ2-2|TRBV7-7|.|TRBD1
CASSSQGAGTGELFF
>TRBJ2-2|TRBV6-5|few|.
CASSPLAVNTGELFF
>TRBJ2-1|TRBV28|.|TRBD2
CASSFYGTTNEQFF
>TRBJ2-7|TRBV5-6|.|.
CASSPLEAIPYREQYF
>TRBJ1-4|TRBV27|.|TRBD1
CASSSGQGVGKLFF
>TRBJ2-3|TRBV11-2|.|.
CASSLDRSVGLSASTDTQYF
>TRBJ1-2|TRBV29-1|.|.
CSVLQQNYGYTF
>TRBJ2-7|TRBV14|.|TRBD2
CASSPPVFGTKDEQYF
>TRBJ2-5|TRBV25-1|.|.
CATSGMTETQYF
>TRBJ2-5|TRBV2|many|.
CASNRVQETQYF
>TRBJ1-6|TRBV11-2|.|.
CASSLGGNWALHF
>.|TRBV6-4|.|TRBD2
CASSETSGETQYF
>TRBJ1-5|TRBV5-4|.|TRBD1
CASSLKQGPNSNQPQHF
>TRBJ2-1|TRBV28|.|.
CASSALGTQKYEQFF
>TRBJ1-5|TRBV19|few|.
CASSMYIQPQHF
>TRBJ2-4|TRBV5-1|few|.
CASSYGGSKNSQYF
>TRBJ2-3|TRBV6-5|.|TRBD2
CASSPGMASGKVYF
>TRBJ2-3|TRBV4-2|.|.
CASSQDSSNTDTQYF
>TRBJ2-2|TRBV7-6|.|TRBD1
CASSFGTGPGELFF
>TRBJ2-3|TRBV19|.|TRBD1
CASSATGLSGTDTQYF
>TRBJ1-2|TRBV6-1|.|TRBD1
CASSESVTGRFGYTF
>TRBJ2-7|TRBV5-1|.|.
CASSAEGSEQYF
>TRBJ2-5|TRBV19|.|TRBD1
CASSSGTEVETQYF
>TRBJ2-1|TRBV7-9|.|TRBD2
CASRGGGYNEQFF
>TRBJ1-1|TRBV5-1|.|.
CASSLGRAGDTEAFF
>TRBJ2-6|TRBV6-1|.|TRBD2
CASSEELAGGPGANVLTF
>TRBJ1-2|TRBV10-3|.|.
CAISPAGRYGYTF
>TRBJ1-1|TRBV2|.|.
CASRSDSMNTEAFF
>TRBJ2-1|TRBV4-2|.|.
CASSQGDNSNEQFF
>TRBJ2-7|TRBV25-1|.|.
CASSALRGSSYEQYF
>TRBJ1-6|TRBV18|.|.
CASSPVDSLNSPLHF